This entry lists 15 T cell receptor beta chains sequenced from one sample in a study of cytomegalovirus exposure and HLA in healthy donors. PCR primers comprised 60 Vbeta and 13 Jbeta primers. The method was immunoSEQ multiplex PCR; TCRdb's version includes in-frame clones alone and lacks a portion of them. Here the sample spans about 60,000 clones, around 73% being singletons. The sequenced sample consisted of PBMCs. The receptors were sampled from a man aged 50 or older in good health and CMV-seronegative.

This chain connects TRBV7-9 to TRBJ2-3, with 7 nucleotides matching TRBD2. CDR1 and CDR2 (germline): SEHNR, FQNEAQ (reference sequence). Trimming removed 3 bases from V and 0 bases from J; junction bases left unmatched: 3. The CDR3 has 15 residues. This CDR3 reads CASSLAGVSTDTQYF. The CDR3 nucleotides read TGTGCCAGCAGCTTGGCGGGGGTAAGCACAGATACGCAGTATTTT.

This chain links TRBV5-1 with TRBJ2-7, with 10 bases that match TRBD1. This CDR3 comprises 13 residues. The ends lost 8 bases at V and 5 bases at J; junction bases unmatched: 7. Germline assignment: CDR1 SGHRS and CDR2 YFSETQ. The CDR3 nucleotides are TGCGCCAGTGCCGGGACAGGGGTCCACGAGCAGTACTTC. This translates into CASAGTGVHEQYF.

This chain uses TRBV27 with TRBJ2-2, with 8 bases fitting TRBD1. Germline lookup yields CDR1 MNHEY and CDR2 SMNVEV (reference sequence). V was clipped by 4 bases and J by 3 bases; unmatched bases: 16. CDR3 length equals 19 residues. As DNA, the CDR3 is TGTGCCAGCAGTTCCCCTACTCCCTGGCAGGGGGCGTACACCGGGGAGCTGTTTTTT. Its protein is CASSSPTPWQGAYTGELFF.

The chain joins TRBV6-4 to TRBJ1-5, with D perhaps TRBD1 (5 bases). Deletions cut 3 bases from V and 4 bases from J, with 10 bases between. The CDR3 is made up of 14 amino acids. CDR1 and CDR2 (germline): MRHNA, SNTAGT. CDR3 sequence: CASSEGGENQPQHF. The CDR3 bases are TGTGCCAGCAGTGAGGGGGGGGAAAATCAGCCCCAGCATTTT.

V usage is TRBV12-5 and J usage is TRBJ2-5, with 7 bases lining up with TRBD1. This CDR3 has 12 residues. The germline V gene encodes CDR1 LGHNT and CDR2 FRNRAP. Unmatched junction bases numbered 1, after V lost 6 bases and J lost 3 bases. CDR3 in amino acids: CASGGTEETQYF. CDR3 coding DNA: TGTGCTAGTGGGGGGACAGAAGAGACCCAGTACTTC.

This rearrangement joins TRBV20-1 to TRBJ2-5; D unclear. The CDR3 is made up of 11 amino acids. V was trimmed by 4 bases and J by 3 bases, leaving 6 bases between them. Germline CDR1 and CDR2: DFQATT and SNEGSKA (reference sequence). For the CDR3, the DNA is TGCAGTGCTATTCTAAAAGAGACCCAGTACTTC. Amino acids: CSAILKETQYF.

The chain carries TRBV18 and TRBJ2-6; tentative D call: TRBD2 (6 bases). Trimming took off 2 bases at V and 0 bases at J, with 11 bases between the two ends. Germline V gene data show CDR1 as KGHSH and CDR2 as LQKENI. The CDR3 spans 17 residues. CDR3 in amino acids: CASSPSGRNSGANVLTF. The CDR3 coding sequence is TGTGCCAGCTCACCAAGCGGGCGGAACTCTGGGGCCAACGTCCTGACTTTC.

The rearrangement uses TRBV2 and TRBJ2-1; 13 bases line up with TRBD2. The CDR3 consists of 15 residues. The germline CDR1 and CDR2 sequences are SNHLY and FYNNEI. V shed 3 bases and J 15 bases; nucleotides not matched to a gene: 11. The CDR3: CASSDPGLAGLSPFF. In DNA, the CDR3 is TGTGCCAGCAGTGATCCGGGACTAGCGGGGTTGAGTCCGTTCTTC.

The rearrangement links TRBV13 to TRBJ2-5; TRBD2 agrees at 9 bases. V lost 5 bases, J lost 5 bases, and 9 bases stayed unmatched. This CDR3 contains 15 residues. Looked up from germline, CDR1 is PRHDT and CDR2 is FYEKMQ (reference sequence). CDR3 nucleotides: TGTGCCAGCAGCCGCCGGACTAGCGACGTGGAGACCCAGTACTTC. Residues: CASSRRTSDVETQYF.

The CDR3 DNA reads TGCGCCAGCTCCTCAGACAGCGGGGGGGGTCTCCGAGAGACCCAGTACTTC. Amino acid sequence: CASSSDSGGGLRETQYF. The gene calls are TRBV4-1 and TRBJ2-5; 10 nucleotides agree with TRBD2. This CDR3 spans 17 amino acids. Germline V CDR1 and CDR2: MGHRA, YSYEKL. Trimming took 8 bases from V and 4 from J; bases not matched to a gene: 16.

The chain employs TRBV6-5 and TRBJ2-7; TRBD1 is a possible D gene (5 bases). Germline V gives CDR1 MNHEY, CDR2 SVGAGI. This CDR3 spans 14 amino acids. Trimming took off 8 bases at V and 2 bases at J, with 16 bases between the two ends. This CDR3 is CASGETGAAYEQYF. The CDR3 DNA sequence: TGTGCCAGCGGCGAAACAGGTGCTGCCTACGAGCAGTACTTC.

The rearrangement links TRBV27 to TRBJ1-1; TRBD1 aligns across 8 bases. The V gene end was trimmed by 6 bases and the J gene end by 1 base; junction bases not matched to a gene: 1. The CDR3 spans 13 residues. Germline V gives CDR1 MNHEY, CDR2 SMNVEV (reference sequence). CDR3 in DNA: TGTGCCAGCAGAACAGGGGGGAACACTGAAGCTTTCTTT. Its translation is CASRTGGNTEAFF.

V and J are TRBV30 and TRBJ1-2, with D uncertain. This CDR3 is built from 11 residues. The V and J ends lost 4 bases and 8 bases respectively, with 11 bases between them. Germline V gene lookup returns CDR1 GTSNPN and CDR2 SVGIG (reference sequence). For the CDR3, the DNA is TGTGCCTGGAAACAAGGCGGAGGCTACACCTTC. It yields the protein CAWKQGGGYTF.

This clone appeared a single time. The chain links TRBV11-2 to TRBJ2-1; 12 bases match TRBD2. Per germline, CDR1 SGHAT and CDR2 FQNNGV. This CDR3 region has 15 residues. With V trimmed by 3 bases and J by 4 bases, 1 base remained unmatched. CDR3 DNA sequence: TGTGCCAGCAGCTTCCTAGCGGGGGGGTACAATGAGCAGTTCTTC. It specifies CASSFLAGGYNEQFF.

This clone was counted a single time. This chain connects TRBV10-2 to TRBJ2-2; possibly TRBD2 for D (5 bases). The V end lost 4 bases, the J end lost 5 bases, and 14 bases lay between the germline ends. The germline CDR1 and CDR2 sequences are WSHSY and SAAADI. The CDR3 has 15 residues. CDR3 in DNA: TGCGCCAGCAGTGGGTCCCCAACGGGGACCGGGGAGCTGTTTTTT. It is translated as CASSGSPTGTGELFF.